A selection of T cell receptor beta chains follows, all from one sample in a study of cytomegalovirus exposure and HLA in healthy donors. Measured with immunoSEQ multiplex PCR; TCRdb has only the in-frame clones, and not every one. The data show about 180,000 clones, just over 75% seen once. Sequenced material: PBMCs. Receptor source: a woman aged 60-70 years in good health and CMV-seropositive. Both conserved end residues are part of each CDR3. A D gene is named only where the DNA matches it firmly. For some rows the clone size is stated as once, few or many, or as a class when expanded; others skip it.

>TRBD1|-|TRBJ1-2|TRBV28
CASSSGGSNYGYTF
TGTGCCAGCAGCTCAGGGGGCTCTAACTATGGCTACACCTTC
>-|-|TRBJ2-6|TRBV5-1
CASSLVESAGANGLTF
TGCGCCAGCAGCTTGGTAGAGTCAGCTGGGGCCAACGGCCTGACTTTC
>TRBD1|-|TRBJ2-2|TRBV30
CAWSYRGLGTGELFF
TGTGCCTGGAGTTACAGGGGGCTCGGCACCGGGGAGCTGTTTTTT
>TRBD2|few|TRBJ2-2|TRBV7-3
CASSSTGLVTNSGELFF
TGTGCCAGCAGCTCCACGGGACTAGTGACGAACAGCGGGGAGCTGTTTTTT
>TRBD2|-|TRBJ2-5|TRBV7-7
CASRTSGEETQYF
TGTGCCAGCCGGACTAGCGGGGAAGAGACCCAGTACTTC
>-|-|TRBJ2-7|TRBV6-1
CASHSGFIYEQYF
TGTGCCAGCCACTCGGGGTTCATCTACGAGCAGTACTTC
>-|-|TRBJ1-2|TRBV14
CASSQGGPDIPRGYGYTF
TGTGCCAGCAGCCAAGGGGGCCCAGACATACCGAGAGGCTATGGCTACACCTTC
>-|-|TRBJ1-2|TRBV6-6
CASSQTENYGYTF
TGTGCCAGCAGTCAGACAGAAAACTATGGCTACACCTTC
>TRBD1|-|TRBJ1-4|TRBV5-1
CASSSRVGTGGEKLFF
TGCGCCAGCAGCTCCCGTGTCGGGACAGGGGGTGAAAAACTGTTTTTT
>-|-|TRBJ2-6|TRBV7-3
CASSLGNSGANVLTF
TGTGCCAGCAGCTTAGGCAACTCTGGGGCCAACGTCCTGACTTTC
>-|-|TRBJ2-5|TRBV10-1
CASSDTACEETQYF
TGCGCCAGCAGTGATACCGCGTGTGAGGAGACCCAGTACTTC
>-|-|TRBJ2-1|TRBV5-1
CASSLSGVAGNEQFF
TGCGCCAGCAGCTTGTCGGGAGTAGCTGGCAATGAGCAGTTCTTC
>TRBD1|-|TRBJ2-5|TRBV4-3
CASSPDRGGGETQYF
TGCGCCAGCAGCCCCGACAGGGGAGGTGGAGAGACCCAGTACTTC
>TRBD1|-|TRBJ2-1|TRBV27
CASSILDRVDEQFF
TGTGCCAGCAGTATCTTGGACAGGGTAGATGAGCAGTTCTTC
>TRBD1|-|TRBJ2-7|TRBV6-1
CASSANPGQGAYEQYF
TGTGCCAGCAGTGCGAACCCGGGACAGGGGGCTTACGAGCAGTACTTC
>-|few|TRBJ1-2|TRBV7-2
CASSSAIRVSGYTF
TGTGCCAGCAGCTCGGCAATACGGGTATCTGGCTACACCTTC
>TRBD1|-|TRBJ1-1|TRBV5-4
CASSWDRDKPEKAFF
TGTGCCAGCAGCTGGGACAGGGACAAGCCCGAAAAAGCTTTCTTT
>-|-|TRBJ1-5|TRBV5-6
CASSLLQGSGQPQHF
TGTGCCAGCAGCTTGCTCCAGGGTTCAGGACAGCCCCAGCATTTT
>-|few|TRBJ2-7|TRBV6-5
CASSPGGGQYF
TGTGCCAGCAGCCCAGGGGGAGGGCAGTACTTC
>TRBD1|-|TRBJ1-3|TRBV7-8
CASSLGGLLGGGNTIYF
TGTGCCAGCAGCTTAGGAGGGCTGTTAGGGGGCGGAAACACCATATATTTT
>TRBD1|few|TRBJ1-1|TRBV2
CAIQTGGWEAFF
TGTGCCATACAAACAGGGGGCTGGGAAGCTTTCTTT
>TRBD1|-|TRBJ1-5|TRBV5-1
CASSLGDSGQPQHF
TGCGCCAGCAGCTTAGGGGACAGCGGACAGCCCCAGCATTTT
>TRBD1|-|TRBJ2-7|TRBV7-9
CASSWDRDSYEQYF
TGTGCCAGCAGTTGGGACAGGGATTCCTACGAGCAGTACTTC
>-|once|TRBJ2-5|TRBV27
CASSTAVAVGTQYF
TGTGCCAGCAGTACCGCGGTGGCGGTAGGGACCCAGTACTTC
>TRBD1|few|TRBJ2-1|TRBV29-1
CSARQGSSYNEQFF
TGCAGCGCTCGACAGGGATCCTCCTACAATGAGCAGTTCTTC
>-|few|TRBJ2-7|TRBV2
CASRRRDSSYEQYF
TGTGCCAGCAGGAGAAGGGACTCGAGCTACGAGCAGTACTTC
>TRBD1|-|TRBJ1-5|TRBV7-2
CASSIRQGSQGAQHF
TGTGCCAGCAGCATCCGACAGGGGTCCCAGGGAGCCCAGCATTTT
>TRBD1|-|TRBJ2-7|TRBV30
CAWSRTGDHEQYF
TGTGCCTGGAGTAGGACAGGGGACCACGAGCAGTACTTC
>-|-|TRBJ2-3|TRBV2
CASSGFGSTDTQYF
TGTGCCAGCAGTGGATTCGGGAGCACAGATACGCAGTATTTT
>TRBD2|-|TRBJ2-1|TRBV7-3
CASSQWGGNNEQFF
TGTGCCAGCAGCCAATGGGGGGGGAACAATGAGCAGTTCTTC
>TRBD1|-|TRBJ1-4|TRBV19
CASSQQGEDSEKLFF
TGTGCCAGTAGTCAACAGGGGGAAGATAGTGAAAAACTGTTTTTT
>-|-|TRBJ2-5|TRBV28
CASSFYSRQETQYF
TGTGCCAGCAGTTTCTACAGCCGCCAAGAGACCCAGTACTTC
>TRBD2|-|TRBJ2-3|TRBV27
CASSYWTSGREADTQYF
TGTGCCAGCAGTTACTGGACTAGCGGGAGAGAGGCAGATACGCAGTATTTT
>-|-|TRBJ1-4|TRBV30
CAWRRGAGEKLFF
TGTGCCTGGAGGCGGGGGGCAGGTGAAAAACTGTTTTTT
>-|-|TRBJ2-6|TRBV4-2
CASSQEIGVSSGANGLTF
TGTGCCAGCAGCCAAGAAATAGGTGTAAGCTCTGGGGCCAACGGCCTGACTTTC
>-|-|TRBJ1-2|TRBV19
CASRPGQTNYGYTF
TGTGCCAGTAGGCCCGGACAGACTAACTATGGCTACACCTTC
>-|-|TRBJ2-1|TRBV4-3
CASSQDPAGGSSYNEQFF
TGCGCCAGCAGCCAAGATCCAGCGGGTGGGAGCTCCTACAATGAGCAGTTCTTC
>TRBD1|-|TRBJ2-5|TRBV27
CASSPGQGIRQTQYF
TGTGCCAGCAGTCCCGGACAGGGGATCCGACAGACCCAGTACTTC
>TRBD2|-|TRBJ2-2|TRBV7-3
CASSRLAVNTGELFF
TGTGCCAGCAGTCGACTAGCGGTGAACACCGGGGAGCTGTTTTTT
>TRBD2|-|TRBJ2-3|TRBV7-6
CASSSGLAGTSTDTQYF
TGTGCCAGCAGCTCCGGGCTAGCGGGCACTAGCACAGATACGCAGTATTTT
>-|-|TRBJ1-6|TRBV10-3
CAISESTVLQSPLHF
TGTGCCATCAGTGAGTCGACTGTTTTACAATCACCCCTCCACTTT
>TRBD1|-|TRBJ2-1|TRBV19
CASSRTGTSYNEQFF
TGTGCCAGTAGTAGGACAGGGACATCCTACAATGAGCAGTTCTTC
>-|-|TRBJ2-1|TRBV7-2
CASSFNRDEQFF
TGTGCCAGCAGCTTCAATCGCGATGAGCAGTTCTTC
>TRBD2|-|TRBJ2-3|TRBV5-4
CASSNPGLYTDTQYF
TGTGCCAGCAGCAACCCGGGACTATACACAGATACGCAGTATTTT
>-|-|TRBJ2-5|TRBV28
CASSLVSRETQYF
TGTGCCAGCAGTTTGGTTAGCAGAGAGACCCAGTACTTC
>-|-|TRBJ1-2|TRBV7-6
CASSLGPGRGNYGYTF
TGTGCCAGCAGCTTAGGGCCAGGGCGTGGGAACTATGGCTACACCTTC
>TRBD1|-|TRBJ1-1|TRBV5-6
CASSPQGQGTEAFF
TGTGCCAGCAGCCCCCAGGGACAGGGCACTGAAGCTTTCTTT
>TRBD2|-|TRBJ2-7|TRBV11-2
CASGASGSYEQYF
TGTGCCAGCGGGGCTAGCGGATCCTACGAGCAGTACTTC